This T cell receptor beta chain was captured in a study of cytomegalovirus exposure and HLA in healthy donors. The V end was cut by 3 bases, the J end by 0 bases, with 9 bases between. The germline gives CDR1 GTSNPN, CDR2 SVGIG (reference sequence). The CDR3 covers 14 residues. The study ran its PCR with 60 Vbeta and 13 Jbeta primers. This table comes from immunoSEQ multiplex PCR, and its TCRdb copy is limited to in-frame clones, with some not included. The sample yields about 120,000 clones, approximately 17% seen once. Overall study findings and caveats: With high specificity and sensitivity, the classifier reportedly diagnosed cytomegalovirus status. A link between a missense DCLRE1C variant and TCR beta V- and J-gene trimming emerged from a later analysis. An analysis that was carried out later associated 15,000 to 20,000 TCR beta sequences with HLA alleles at 0.05 false discovery rate. In an earlier analysis, productive rearrangement rates for most beta V segments clustered near 87% or 30%.

A word on this clone: Antigen: not known.

This clonotype was obtained from a female donor in good health and CMV-seropositive. The genes are TRBV30 and TRBJ2-1; TRBD2 is a possible D gene (5 bases). The sequencing sample was made of PBMCs. CDR3 bases: TGTGCCTGGAGAGACTACGCCTCCTACAATGAGCAGTTCTTC. It translates to CAWRDYASYNEQFF. Complete variable domain (other parts from reference TRBV30 and TRBJ2-1): SQTIHQWPATLVQPVGSPLSLECTVEGTSNPNLYWYRQAAGRGLQLLFYSVGIGQISSEVPQNLSASRPQDRQFILSSKKLLLSDSGFYLCAWRDYASYNEQFFGPGTRLTVL.